A selection of T cell receptor beta chains follows, all from one sample in a study of blood T cell repertoires in COVID-19. Assay: immunoSEQ multiplex PCR; the TCRdb copy retains only in-frame clones and omits some. The profile shows about 200,000 clones, around 85% of them singletons. Specimen: peripheral blood. Receptor source: a human donor in a cohort sampled during active COVID-19. The conserved cysteine and the conserved F or W are not part of the CDR3 here.

J: TRBJ1-2; length: 13; V: TRBV2; CDR3: ASSPDRTDNYGYT
J: TRBJ2-7; length: 13; V: TRBV28; CDR3: ASSLFQVRWDEQY
J: TRBJ2-7; length: 15; V: TRBV6-4; CDR3: ASSEHKGLAGGYEQY
J: TRBJ2-7; length: 12; V: TRBV6-2/TRBV6-3; CDR3: ASSLTRTGDEQY
J: TRBJ2-7; length: 13; V: TRBV11-2; CDR3: ASSLEASGIYEQY
J: TRBJ1-2; length: 13; V: TRBV7-3; CDR3: ASSLTTRGGYGYT
J: TRBJ2-5; length: 12; V: TRBV4-2; CDR3: ASSQSGLQETQY
J: TRBJ1-3; length: 14; V: TRBV19; CDR3: ASSMASGHSGNTIY
J: TRBJ2-5; length: 13; V: TRBV19; CDR3: ASRKTSVEWETQY
J: TRBJ2-7; length: 11; V: TRBV18; CDR3: ASSPPPGYEQY
J: TRBJ1-1; length: 13; V: TRBV19; CDR3: ASSMGRGMNTEAF
J: TRBJ1-4; length: 12; V: TRBV7-2; CDR3: ASSLAPGNEKLF
J: TRBJ1-3; length: 12; V: TRBV19; CDR3: ASSLAGAGNTIY
J: TRBJ2-7; length: 10; V: TRBV6-2/TRBV6-3; CDR3: ASSYPFYEQY
J: TRBJ2-3; length: 16; V: TRBV28; CDR3: ASSSDSSGSLSTDTQY
J: TRBJ1-3; length: 12; V: TRBV5-6; CDR3: ASSPRGSGNTIY